This T cell receptor (beta chain) was recorded in a study of shared clonotypes between healthy human individuals. Study context: Per-donor plates numbered three CD4 naive, three CD4 memory, two CD8 naive and one CD8 memory.

CDR3 length: 17 residues. Germline values: CDR1 MNHNS, CDR2 SASEGT. Trimming removed 2 bases from V and 5 bases from J; junction bases left unmatched: 12. When replicate PCRs were run on sorted subsets, they used around 0.2 ug DNA, tens of thousands of T cell genomes. Libraries were prepared by immunoSEQ multiplex PCR; TCRdb keeps only in-frame clonotypes and omits some of them. The sample yields about 2 million clones, roughly 94% seen once. In the naive CD8 group, cells lacked CD45RO and were positively selected for CCR7, so terminally differentiated effector memory CD45RA+ cells were left out. This rearrangement joins TRBV6-1 to TRBJ2-1; 7 bases match TRBD2. The clonotype originates from a man aged 18 to 30 in good health. The sequencing input was naive CD8+ T cells sorted from blood. Here the CDR3 reads CASSEPYRLANDNEQFF. Written as DNA, the CDR3 is TGTGCCAGCAGTGAACCTTATAGACTAGCTAATGACAATGAGCAGTTCTTC.